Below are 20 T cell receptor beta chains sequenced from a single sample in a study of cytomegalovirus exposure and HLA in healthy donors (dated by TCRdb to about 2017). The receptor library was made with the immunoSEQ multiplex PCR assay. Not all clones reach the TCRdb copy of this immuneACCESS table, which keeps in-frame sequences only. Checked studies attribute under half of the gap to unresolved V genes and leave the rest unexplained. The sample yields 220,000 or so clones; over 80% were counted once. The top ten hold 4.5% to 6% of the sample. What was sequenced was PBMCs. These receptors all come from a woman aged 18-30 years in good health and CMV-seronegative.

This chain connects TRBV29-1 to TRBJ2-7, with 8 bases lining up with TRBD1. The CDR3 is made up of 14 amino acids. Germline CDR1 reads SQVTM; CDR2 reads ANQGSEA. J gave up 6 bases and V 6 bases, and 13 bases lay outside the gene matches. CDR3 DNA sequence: TGCAGCGTCCAGGACAGGGCTCTTTGGTCCGAGCAGTACTTC. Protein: CSVQDRALWSEQYF.

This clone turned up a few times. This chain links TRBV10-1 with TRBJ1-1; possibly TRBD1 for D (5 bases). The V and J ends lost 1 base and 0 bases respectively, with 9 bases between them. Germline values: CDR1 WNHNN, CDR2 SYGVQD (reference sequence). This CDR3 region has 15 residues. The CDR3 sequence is CASSEFRGMNTEAFF. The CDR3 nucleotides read TGCGCCAGCAGTGAGTTCCGGGGGATGAACACTGAAGCTTTCTTT.

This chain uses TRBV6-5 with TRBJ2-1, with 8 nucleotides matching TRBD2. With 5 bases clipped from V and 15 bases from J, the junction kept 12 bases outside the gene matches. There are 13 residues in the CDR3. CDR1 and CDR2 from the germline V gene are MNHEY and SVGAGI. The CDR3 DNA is TGTGCCAGCAGTCCCCGGTTAGCGGGGCCTTTGTTCTTC. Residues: CASSPRLAGPLFF.

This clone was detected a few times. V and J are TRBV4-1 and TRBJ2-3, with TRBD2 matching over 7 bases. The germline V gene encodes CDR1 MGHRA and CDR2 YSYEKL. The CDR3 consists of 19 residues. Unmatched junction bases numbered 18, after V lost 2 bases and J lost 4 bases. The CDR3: CASSQTRLTAGRGADTQYF. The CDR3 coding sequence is TGCGCCAGCAGCCAAACCCGACTAACAGCGGGGCGGGGAGCAGATACGCAGTATTTT.

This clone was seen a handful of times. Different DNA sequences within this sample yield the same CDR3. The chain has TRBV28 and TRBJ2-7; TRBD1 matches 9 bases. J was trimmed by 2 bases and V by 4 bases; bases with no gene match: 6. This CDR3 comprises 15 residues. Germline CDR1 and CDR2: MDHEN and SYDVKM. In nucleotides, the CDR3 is TGTGCCAGCAGTTCCTCCGGGACAGGGACCTACGAGCAGTACTTC. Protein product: CASSSSGTGTYEQYF. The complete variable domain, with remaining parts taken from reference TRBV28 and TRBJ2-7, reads DVKVTQSSRYLVKRTGEKVFLECVQDMDHENMFWYRQDPGLGLRLIYFSYDVKMKEKGDIPEGYSVSREKKERFSLILESASTNQTSMYLCASSSSGTGTYEQYFGPGTRLTVT.

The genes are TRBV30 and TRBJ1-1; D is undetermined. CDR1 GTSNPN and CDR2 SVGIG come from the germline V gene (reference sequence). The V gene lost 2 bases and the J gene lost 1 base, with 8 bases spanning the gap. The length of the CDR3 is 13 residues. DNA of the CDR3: TGTGCCTGGAGTCAAGGGCGGAACACTGAAGCTTTCTTT. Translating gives CAWSQGRNTEAFF.

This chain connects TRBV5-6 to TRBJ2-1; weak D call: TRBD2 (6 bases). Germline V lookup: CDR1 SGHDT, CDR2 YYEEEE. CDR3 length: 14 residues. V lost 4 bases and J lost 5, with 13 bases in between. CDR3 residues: CASSTPTSDNEQFF. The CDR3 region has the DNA TGTGCCAGCAGCACGCCGACTAGTGACAATGAGCAGTTCTTC. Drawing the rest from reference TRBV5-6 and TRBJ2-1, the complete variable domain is DAGVTQSPTHLIKTRGQQVTLRCSPKSGHDTVSWYQQALGQGPQFIFQYYEEEERQRGNFPDRFSGHQFPNYSSELNVNALLLGDSALYLCASSTPTSDNEQFFGPGTRLTVL.

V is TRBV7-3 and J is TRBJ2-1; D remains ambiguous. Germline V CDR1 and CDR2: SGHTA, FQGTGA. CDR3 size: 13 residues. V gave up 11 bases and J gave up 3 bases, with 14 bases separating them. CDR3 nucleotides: TGTGCCGGGCTGGGTTGGTTCTACAATGAGCAGTTCTTC. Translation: CAGLGWFYNEQFF.

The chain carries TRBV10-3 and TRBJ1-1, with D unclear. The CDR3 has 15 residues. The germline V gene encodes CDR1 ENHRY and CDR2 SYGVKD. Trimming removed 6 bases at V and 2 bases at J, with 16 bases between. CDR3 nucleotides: TGTGCCATCAGGCCAGGAGGAGAGGGCAACACTGAAGCTTTCTTT. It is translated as CAIRPGGEGNTEAFF.

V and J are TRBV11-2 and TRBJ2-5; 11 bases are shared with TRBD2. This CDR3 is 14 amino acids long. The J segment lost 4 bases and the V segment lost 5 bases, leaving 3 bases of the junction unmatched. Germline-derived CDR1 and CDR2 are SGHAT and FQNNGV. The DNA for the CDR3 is TGTGCCAGCAGCACTAGCGGGAGTACAGAGACCCAGTACTTC. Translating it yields CASSTSGSTETQYF.

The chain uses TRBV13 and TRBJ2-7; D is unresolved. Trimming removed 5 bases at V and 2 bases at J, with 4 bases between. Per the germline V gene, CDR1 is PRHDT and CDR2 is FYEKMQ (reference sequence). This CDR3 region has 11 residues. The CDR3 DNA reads TGTGCCAGCAGCCCCCCCTACGAGCAGTACTTC. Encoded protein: CASSPPYEQYF.

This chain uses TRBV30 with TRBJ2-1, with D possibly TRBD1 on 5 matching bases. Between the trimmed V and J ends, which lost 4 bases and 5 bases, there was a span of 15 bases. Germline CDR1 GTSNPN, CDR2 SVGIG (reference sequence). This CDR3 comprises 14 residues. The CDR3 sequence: CAWISGIANNEQFF. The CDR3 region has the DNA TGTGCCTGGATATCAGGGATCGCCAACAATGAGCAGTTCTTC.

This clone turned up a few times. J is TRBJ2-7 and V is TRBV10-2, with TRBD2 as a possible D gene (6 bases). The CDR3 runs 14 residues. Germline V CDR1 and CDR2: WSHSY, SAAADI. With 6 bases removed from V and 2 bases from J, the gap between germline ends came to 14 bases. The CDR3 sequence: CASRGEEGPYEQYF. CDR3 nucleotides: TGCGCCAGCAGGGGGGAGGAAGGGCCCTACGAGCAGTACTTC.

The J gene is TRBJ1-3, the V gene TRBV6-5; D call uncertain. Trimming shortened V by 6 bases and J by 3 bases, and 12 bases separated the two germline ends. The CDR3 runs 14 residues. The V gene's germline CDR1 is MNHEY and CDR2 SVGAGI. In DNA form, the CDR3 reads TGTGCCAGCAGAATAGTACACAGTGGAAACACCATATATTTT. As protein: CASRIVHSGNTIYF.

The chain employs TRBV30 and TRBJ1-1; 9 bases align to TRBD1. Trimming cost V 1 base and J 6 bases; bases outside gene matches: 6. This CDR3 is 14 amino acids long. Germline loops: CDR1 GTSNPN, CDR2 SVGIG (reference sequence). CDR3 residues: CAWSAGQGNAEAFF. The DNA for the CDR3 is TGTGCCTGGAGTGCGGGACAGGGTAACGCTGAAGCTTTCTTT.

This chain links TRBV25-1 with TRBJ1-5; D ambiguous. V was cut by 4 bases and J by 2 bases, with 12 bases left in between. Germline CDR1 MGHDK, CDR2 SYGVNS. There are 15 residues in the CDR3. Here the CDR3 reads CASSGPGVGNQPQHF. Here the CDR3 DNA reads TGTGCCAGCAGTGGTCCGGGTGTTGGCAATCAGCCCCAGCATTTT.

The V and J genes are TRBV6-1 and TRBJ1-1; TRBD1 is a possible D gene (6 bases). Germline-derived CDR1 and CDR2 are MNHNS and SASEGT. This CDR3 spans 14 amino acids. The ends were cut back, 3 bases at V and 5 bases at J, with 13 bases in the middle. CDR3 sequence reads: CASSEPTGWTEAFF. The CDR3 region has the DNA TGTGCCAGCAGTGAGCCGACAGGTTGGACTGAAGCTTTCTTT.

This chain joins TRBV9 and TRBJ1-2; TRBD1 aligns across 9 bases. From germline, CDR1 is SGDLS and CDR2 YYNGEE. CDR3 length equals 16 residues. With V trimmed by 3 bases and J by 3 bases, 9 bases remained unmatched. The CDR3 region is CASSASGTGSDYGYTF. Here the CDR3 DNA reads TGTGCCAGCAGCGCCTCCGGGACAGGGAGCGACTATGGCTACACCTTC.

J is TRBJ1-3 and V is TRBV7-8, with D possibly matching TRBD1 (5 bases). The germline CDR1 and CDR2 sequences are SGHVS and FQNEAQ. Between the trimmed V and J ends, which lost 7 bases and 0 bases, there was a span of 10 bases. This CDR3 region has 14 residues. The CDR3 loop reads CASMRQNSGNTIYF. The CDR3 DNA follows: TGTGCCAGCATGAGACAGAACTCTGGAAACACCATATATTTT.

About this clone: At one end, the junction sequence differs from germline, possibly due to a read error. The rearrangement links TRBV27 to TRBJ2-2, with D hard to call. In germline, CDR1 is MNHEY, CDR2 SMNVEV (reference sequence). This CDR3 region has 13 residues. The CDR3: CASSYGNPGELFF. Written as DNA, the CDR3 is TGTGCCAGCAGTTATGGGAACCCCGGGGAGCTGTTTTTT.